The 14 T cell receptor beta chains given below trace back to one sample, sequenced in a study of graft-versus-host responses after intestinal transplantation. Clones were sequenced by immunoSEQ multiplex PCR, and TCRdb holds only the in-frame ones, with some missing. The sample has around 10,000 clones; around 93% are singletons. The material was PBMCs, obtained approximately 10 weeks after transplant. Receptors originate from a human patient who received an intestinal transplant, so some T cells may come from the graft donor.

J is TRBJ2-7 and V is TRBV4-1, with a tentative D call TRBD2 (6 bases). The V gene's germline CDR1 is MGHRA and CDR2 YSYEKL. Between the trimmed V and J ends, which lost 4 bases and 3 bases, there was a span of 16 bases. The CDR3 totals 15 residues. DNA of the CDR3: TGCGCCAGCAGCCGAACTGGAGGGTCTAGCTACGAGCAGTACTTC. It yields the protein CASSRTGGSSYEQYF.

The rearrangement joins TRBV28 to TRBJ2-5; TRBD2 aligns across 8 bases. The CDR3 is 14 amino acids. Trimming at V came to 7 bases and at J to 3 bases, leaving 7 bases not matched to a gene. The germline V gene has CDR1 MDHEN and CDR2 SYDVKM. The CDR3 here is CASTPEREKETQYF. The CDR3 region has the DNA TGTGCCAGCACCCCAGAGCGGGAGAAAGAGACCCAGTACTTC.

The V and J genes are TRBV4-1 and TRBJ2-7, with 9 bases matching TRBD1. The CDR3 is 16 residues long. Germline V CDR1 and CDR2: MGHRA, YSYEKL. V lost 2 bases, J lost 1 base, and 6 bases stayed unmatched. CDR3 in amino acids: CASSQKPTGGSYEQYF. The DNA of the CDR3 is TGCGCCAGCAGCCAAAAGCCGACAGGGGGATCCTACGAGCAGTACTTC.

The genes are TRBV11-2 and TRBJ1-2; D remains unclear. The CDR3 spans 13 residues. Trimming took off 4 bases at V and 5 bases at J, with 11 bases between the two ends. Germline values: CDR1 SGHAT, CDR2 FQNNGV. CDR3 sequence: CASSSREMYGYTF. CDR3 nucleotides: TGTGCCAGCAGCTCTAGGGAAATGTATGGCTACACCTTC.

CDR3 sequence: CASSPPGAYNEQFF. The CDR3 DNA reads TGTGCCAGCAGTCCCCCGGGGGCATACAATGAGCAGTTCTTC. This chain uses TRBV27 with TRBJ2-1, with D perhaps assigned TRBD1 or TRBD2 (6 bases each). CDR3 length: 14 residues. V gave up 5 bases and J gave up 4 bases, with 12 bases separating them. Germline CDR1 MNHEY, CDR2 SMNVEV (reference sequence).

The chain carries TRBV6-1 and TRBJ2-7; D possibly corresponds to TRBD2 (6 bases). V dropped 3 bases and J dropped 1 base, with 10 bases sitting between them. The CDR3 runs 14 residues. From germline, CDR1 is MNHNS and CDR2 SASEGT. CDR3 residues: CASSEGSGSYEQYF. For the CDR3, the DNA is TGTGCCAGCAGTGAGGGTAGCGGTTCCTACGAGCAGTACTTC.

The rearrangement uses TRBV11-2 and TRBJ2-7, with TRBD2 matching 7 bases. This CDR3 is built from 12 residues. The V gene's germline CDR1 is SGHAT and CDR2 FQNNGV. V shed 1 base and J 6 bases; nucleotides not matched to a gene: 0. The CDR3 DNA follows: TGTGCCAGCAGCTTAGGGGGGGGCGAGCAGTACTTC. It yields the protein CASSLGGGEQYF.

A remark on this clone: Other DNA sequences of this sample code for an identical CDR3. This chain's CDR3 is CASRWGYEQYF. The CDR3 DNA sequence: TGTGCCAGCCGCTGGGGTTACGAGCAGTACTTC. The rearrangement uses TRBV19 and TRBJ2-7; D gene ambiguous. V shed 9 bases and J shed 4 bases, with 10 bases lying between them. The germline V gene encodes CDR1 LNHDA and CDR2 SQIVND (reference sequence). This CDR3 is built from 11 residues.

The V and J genes are TRBV27 and TRBJ2-7; weak D call: TRBD2 (5 bases). The CDR3 contains 16 residues. V dropped 2 bases and J dropped 4 bases, with 18 bases sitting between them. Germline loops: CDR1 MNHEY, CDR2 SMNVEV (reference sequence). The CDR3 nucleotides are TGTGCCAGCAGTTTAGCCGGCGGGCAAAGTGGTTACGAGCAGTACTTC. The encoded protein is CASSLAGGQSGYEQYF.

The chain employs TRBV18 and TRBJ2-7, with D hard to call. CDR1 KGHSH and CDR2 LQKENI come from the germline V gene. The V end lost 0 bases, the J end lost 4 bases, and 4 bases lay between the germline ends. The CDR3 consists of 12 residues. This chain's CDR3 is CASSPPGYEQYF. The CDR3, as DNA: TGTGCCAGCTCACCACCAGGTTACGAGCAGTACTTC. Complete variable domain (other parts from reference TRBV18 and TRBJ2-7): NAGVMQNPRHLVRRRGQEARLRCSPMKGHSHVYWYRQLPEEGLKFMVYLQKENIIDESGMPKERFSAEFPKEGPSILRIQQVVRGDSAAYFCASSPPGYEQYFGPGTRLTVT.

The V gene is TRBV30, the J gene TRBJ2-6; maybe TRBD1 (6 bases). The CDR3 sequence is 13 residues long. CDR1 is GTSNPN, CDR2 SVGIG, per germline (reference sequence). Deletions cut 5 bases from V and 4 bases from J, with 9 bases between. The CDR3 nucleotides read TGTGCCTGGGCCAGGGGCGGGGCCAACGTCCTGACTTTC. It yields the protein CAWARGGANVLTF.

The rearrangement links TRBV7-3 to TRBJ2-3; 13 bases are shared with TRBD2. The CDR3 is made up of 15 amino acids. The germline gives CDR1 SGHTA, CDR2 FQGTGA. Germline trimming cut 6 bases from V and 4 bases from J; bases unmatched to any gene: 4. The CDR3 bases are TGTGCCAGCAGTTCCGGGACTAGCGGGGCAGATACGCAGTATTTT. This gives the protein CASSSGTSGADTQYF. Full variable domain (remainder filled in from reference TRBV7-3 and TRBJ2-3): GAGVSQTPSNKVTEKGKYVELRCDPISGHTALYWYRQSLGQGPEFLIYFQGTGAADDSGLPNDRFFAVRPEGSVSTLKIQRTERGDSAVYLCASSSGTSGADTQYFGPGTRLTVL.

J is TRBJ2-5 and V is TRBV5-6, with 8 bases aligning to TRBD1. The better agreement between TRBJ2-7 and the DNA end casts doubt on the J call. Germline CDR1 SGHDT, CDR2 YYEEEE. The CDR3 runs to 14 residues. The CDR3 loop is CASSYGTGSYEQYF. The CDR3 nucleotides are TGTGCCAGCAGCTACGGGACAGGCTCCTACGAGCAGTACTTC.

The gene calls are TRBV7-2 and TRBJ2-7; 9 nucleotides match TRBD2. The CDR3 covers 16 residues. Germline CDR1 reads SGHTA; CDR2 reads FQGNSA. J lost 0 bases, V lost 3 bases, and 6 bases had no gene match. CDR3 in amino acids: CASSFASGESSYEQYF. The CDR3 DNA sequence: TGTGCCAGCAGCTTCGCTAGCGGGGAAAGCTCCTACGAGCAGTACTTC.